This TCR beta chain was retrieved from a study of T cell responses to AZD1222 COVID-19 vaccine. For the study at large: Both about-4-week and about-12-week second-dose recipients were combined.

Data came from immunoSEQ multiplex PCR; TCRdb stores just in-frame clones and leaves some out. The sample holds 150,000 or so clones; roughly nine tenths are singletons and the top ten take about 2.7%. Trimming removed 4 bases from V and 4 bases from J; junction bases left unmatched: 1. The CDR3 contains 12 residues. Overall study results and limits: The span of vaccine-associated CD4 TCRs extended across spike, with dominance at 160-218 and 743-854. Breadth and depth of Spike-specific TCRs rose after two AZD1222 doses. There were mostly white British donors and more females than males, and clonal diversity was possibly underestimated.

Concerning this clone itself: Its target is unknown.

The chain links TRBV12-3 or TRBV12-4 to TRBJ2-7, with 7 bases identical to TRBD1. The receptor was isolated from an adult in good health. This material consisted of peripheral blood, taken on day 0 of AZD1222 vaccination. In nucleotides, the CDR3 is TGTGCCAGCAGTTCCAGGGGGTACGAGCAGTACTTC. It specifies CASSSRGYEQYF.